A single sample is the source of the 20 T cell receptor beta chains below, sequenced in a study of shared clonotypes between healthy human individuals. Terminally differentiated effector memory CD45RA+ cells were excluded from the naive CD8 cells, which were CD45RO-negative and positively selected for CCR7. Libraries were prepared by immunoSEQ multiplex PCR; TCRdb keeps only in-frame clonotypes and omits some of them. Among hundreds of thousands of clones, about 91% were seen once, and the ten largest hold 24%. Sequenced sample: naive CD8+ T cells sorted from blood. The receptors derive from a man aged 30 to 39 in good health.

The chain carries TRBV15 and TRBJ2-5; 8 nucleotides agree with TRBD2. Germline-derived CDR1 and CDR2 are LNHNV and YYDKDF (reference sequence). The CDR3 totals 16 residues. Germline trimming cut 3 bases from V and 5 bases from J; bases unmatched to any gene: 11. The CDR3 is CATSSERERFGETQYF. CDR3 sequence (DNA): TGTGCCACCAGCAGTGAGCGGGAGCGTTTCGGGGAGACCCAGTACTTC.

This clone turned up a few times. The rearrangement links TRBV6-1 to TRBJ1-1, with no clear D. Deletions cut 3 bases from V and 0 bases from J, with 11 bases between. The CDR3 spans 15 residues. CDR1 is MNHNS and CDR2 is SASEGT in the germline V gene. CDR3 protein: CASSEWVKLNTEAFF. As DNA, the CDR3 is TGTGCCAGCAGTGAGTGGGTGAAGTTGAACACTGAAGCTTTCTTT.

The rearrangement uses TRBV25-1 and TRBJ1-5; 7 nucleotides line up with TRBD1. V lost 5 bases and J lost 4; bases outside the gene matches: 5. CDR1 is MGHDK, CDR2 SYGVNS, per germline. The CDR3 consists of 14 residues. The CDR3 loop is CASSPTGLNQPQHF. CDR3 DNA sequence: TGTGCCAGCAGTCCGACAGGGCTTAATCAGCCCCAGCATTTT.

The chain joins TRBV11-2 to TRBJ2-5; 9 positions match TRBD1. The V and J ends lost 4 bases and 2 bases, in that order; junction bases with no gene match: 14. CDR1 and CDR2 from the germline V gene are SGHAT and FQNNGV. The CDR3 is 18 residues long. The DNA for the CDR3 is TGTGCCAGCAGCTCACAACCGGGGACAGGGACCCAGCAAGAGACCCAGTACTTC. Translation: CASSSQPGTGTQQETQYF.

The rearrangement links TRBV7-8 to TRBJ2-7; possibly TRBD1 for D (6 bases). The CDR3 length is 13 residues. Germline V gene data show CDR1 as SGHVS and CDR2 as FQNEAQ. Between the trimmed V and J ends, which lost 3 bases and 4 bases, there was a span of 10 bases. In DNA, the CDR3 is TGTGCCAGCAGCTTCGGGACACAGTACGAGCAGTACTTC. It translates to CASSFGTQYEQYF.

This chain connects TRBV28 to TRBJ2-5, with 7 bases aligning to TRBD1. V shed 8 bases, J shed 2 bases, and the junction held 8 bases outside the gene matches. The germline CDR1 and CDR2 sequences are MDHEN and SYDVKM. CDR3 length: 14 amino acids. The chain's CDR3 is CASDDGTDQETQYF. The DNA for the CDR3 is TGTGCCAGCGACGATGGGACAGATCAAGAGACCCAGTACTTC.

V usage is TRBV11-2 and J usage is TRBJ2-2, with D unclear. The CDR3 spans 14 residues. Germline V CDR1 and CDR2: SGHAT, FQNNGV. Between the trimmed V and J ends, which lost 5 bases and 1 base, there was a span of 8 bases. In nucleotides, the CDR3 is TGTGCCAGCAGCCCCACGGAGAACACCGGGGAGCTGTTTTTT. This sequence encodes CASSPTENTGELFF.

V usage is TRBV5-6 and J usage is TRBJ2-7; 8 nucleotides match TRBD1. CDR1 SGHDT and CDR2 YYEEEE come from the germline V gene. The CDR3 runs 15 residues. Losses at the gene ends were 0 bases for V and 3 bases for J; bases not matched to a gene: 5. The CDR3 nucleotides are TGTGCCAGCAGCTTGGCCGGACAGGGTTACTACGAGCAGTACTTC. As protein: CASSLAGQGYYEQYF.

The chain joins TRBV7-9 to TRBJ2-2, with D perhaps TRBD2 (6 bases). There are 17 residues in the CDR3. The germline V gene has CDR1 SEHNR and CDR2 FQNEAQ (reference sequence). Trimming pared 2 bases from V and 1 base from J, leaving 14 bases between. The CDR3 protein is CASSLLSGTLNTGELFF. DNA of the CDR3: TGTGCCAGCAGCTTATTATCCGGGACTTTGAACACCGGGGAGCTGTTTTTT.

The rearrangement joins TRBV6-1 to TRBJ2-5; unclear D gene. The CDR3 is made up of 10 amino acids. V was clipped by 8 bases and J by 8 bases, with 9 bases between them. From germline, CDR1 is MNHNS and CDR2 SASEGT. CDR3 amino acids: CASEKATQYF. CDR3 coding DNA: TGTGCCAGCGAGAAGGCAACCCAGTACTTC.

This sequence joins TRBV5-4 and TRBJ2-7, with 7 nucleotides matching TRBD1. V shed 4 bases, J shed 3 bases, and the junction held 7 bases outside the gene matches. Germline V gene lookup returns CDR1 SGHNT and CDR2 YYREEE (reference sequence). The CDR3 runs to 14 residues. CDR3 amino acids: CASSNWDRVYEQYF. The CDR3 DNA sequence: TGTGCCAGCAGCAACTGGGACAGAGTCTACGAGCAGTACTTC.

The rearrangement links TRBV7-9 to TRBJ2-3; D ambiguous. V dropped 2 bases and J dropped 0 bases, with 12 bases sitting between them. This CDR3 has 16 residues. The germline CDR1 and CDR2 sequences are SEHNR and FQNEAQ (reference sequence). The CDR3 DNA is TGTGCCAGCAGCTTATTGGTCGAGGCTAGCACAGATACGCAGTATTTT. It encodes CASSLLVEASTDTQYF.

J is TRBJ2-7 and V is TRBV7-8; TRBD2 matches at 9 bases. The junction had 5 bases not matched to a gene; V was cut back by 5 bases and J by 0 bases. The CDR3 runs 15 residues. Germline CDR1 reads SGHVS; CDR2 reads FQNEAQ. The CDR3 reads CASSLGTSRSYEQYF. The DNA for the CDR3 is TGTGCCAGCAGCCTAGGGACTAGCCGCTCCTACGAGCAGTACTTC. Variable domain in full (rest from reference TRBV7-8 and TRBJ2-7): GAGVSQSPRYKVAKRGQDVALRCDPISGHVSLFWYQQALGQGPEFLTYFQNEAQLDKSGLPSDRFFAERPEGSVSTLKIQRTQQEDSAVYLCASSLGTSRSYEQYFGPGTRLTVT.

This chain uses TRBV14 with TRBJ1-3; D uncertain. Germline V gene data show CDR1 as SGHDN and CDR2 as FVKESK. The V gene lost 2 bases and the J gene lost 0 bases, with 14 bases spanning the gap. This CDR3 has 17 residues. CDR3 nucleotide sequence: TGTGCCAGCAGCCAACACGGAGGGCGACCCTCTGGAAACACCATATATTTT. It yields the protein CASSQHGGRPSGNTIYF.

CDR3 in amino acids: CASSSGQFYEQYF. The CDR3 nucleotides are TGTGCCAGCAGCTCGGGACAGTTCTACGAGCAGTACTTC. The chain combines TRBV13 with TRBJ2-7; 7 nucleotides line up with TRBD1. The CDR3 totals 13 residues. Germline V CDR1 and CDR2: PRHDT, FYEKMQ (reference sequence). The V and J ends lost 4 bases and 3 bases, in that order; junction bases with no gene match: 3. Together with reference TRBV13 and TRBJ2-7, the CDR3 gives the full variable domain: AAGVIQSPRHLIKEKRETATLKCYPIPRHDTVYWYQQGPGQDPQFLISFYEKMQSDKGSIPDRFSAQQFSDYHSELNMSSLELGDSALYFCASSSGQFYEQYFGPGTRLTVT.

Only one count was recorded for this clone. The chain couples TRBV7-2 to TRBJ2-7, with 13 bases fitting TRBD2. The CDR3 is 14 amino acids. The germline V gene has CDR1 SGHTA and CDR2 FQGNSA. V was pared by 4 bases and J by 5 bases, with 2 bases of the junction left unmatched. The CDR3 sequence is CASSCGLAGDEQYF. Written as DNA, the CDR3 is TGTGCCAGCAGCTGCGGACTAGCGGGAGACGAGCAGTACTTC.

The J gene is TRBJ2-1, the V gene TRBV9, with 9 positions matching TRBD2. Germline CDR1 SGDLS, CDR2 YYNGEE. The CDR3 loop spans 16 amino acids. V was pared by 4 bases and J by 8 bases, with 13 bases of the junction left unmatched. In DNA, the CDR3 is TGTGCCAGCAGCTCCACGGCCGGGACTAGCAGCCATGAGCAGTTCTTC. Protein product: CASSSTAGTSSHEQFF.

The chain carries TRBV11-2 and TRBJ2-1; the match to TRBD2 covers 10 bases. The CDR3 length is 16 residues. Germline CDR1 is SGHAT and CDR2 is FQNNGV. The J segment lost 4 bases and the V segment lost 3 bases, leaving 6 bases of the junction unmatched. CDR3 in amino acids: CASSLSSGSWYNEQFF. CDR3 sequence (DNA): TGTGCCAGCAGCTTGTCTAGCGGGAGTTGGTACAATGAGCAGTTCTTC.

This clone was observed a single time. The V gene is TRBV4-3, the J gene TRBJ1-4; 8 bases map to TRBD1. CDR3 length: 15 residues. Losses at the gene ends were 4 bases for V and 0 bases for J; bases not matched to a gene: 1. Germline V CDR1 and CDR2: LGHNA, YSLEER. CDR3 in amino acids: CASSPDRATNEKLFF. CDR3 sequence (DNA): TGCGCCAGCAGCCCGGACAGGGCAACTAATGAAAAACTGTTTTTT.

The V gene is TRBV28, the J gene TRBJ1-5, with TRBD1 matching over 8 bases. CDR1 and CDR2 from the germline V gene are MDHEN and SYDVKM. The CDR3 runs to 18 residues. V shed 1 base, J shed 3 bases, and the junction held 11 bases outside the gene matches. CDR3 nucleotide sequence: TGTGCCAGCAGTTTATTGTTTCGAGTGGGACAGGTCAATCAGCCCCAGCATTTT. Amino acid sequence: CASSLLFRVGQVNQPQHF.